This T cell receptor (beta chain) was observed in a study of blood T cell repertoires in COVID-19. Study-level information: Italy, Spain and the United States were the sources of the convalescent and acute COVID-19 samples.

Generated by immunoSEQ multiplex PCR, the TCRdb table keeps only in-frame clones and is missing some. Among about 36,000 clones listed, approximately 80% were seen once. The source of this sequence is a man aged 45-60 years with active COVID-19. What was sequenced was peripheral blood.

CDR3: CAIRRGGPSDGEQFF. CDR3 in DNA: TGTGCCATCAGGCGCGGGGGGCCATCCGACGGAGAGCAGTTCTTC. V and J are TRBV10-3 and TRBJ2-1; 8 nucleotides line up with TRBD2. The CDR3 runs to 15 residues. The V and J ends lost 6 bases and 10 bases, in that order; junction bases with no gene match: 14. The germline gives CDR1 ENHRY, CDR2 SYGVKD.